Given below is one TCR beta chain in context. These data originate in a study of shared clonotypes between healthy human individuals. The naive CD8 population came from CD45RO-negative cells selected for CCR7, without terminally differentiated effector memory CD45RA+ cells. Germline assignment: CDR1 MNHEY and CDR2 SMNVEV (reference sequence). After removal of 6 bases from V and 2 bases from J, the junction contained 4 bases not matched to a gene. This CDR3 has 14 amino acids. Genomic DNA (from each subset) was split evenly across several immunoSEQ plates. Using immunoSEQ multiplex PCR, the repertoire was profiled, and TCRdb retains in-frame clones only, with some absent. The data show a few hundred thousand clones, 95% seen once.

The clonotype was recovered from a woman aged 30 to 39 in good health. V gene TRBV27 combines with J gene TRBJ2-7, with 10 bases that match TRBD1. Source material: naive CD8+ T cells sorted from blood. This chain's CDR3 is CASSTGTGAYEQYF. CDR3 DNA: TGTGCCAGCAGCACCGGGACAGGGGCCTACGAGCAGTACTTC.